The sequence of this TCR beta chain was determined in a study of blood T cell repertoires in COVID-19. As for the study in general: The United States, Italy and Spain were the sources of the acute and convalescent COVID-19 samples. PBMCs, B-cell-depleted T cells, or T cells were the source of the cDNA or gDNA that made up the material.

V was cut by 5 bases and J by 0 bases, with 11 bases left in between. CDR1 and CDR2 from the germline V gene are PRHDT and FYEKMQ (reference sequence). This CDR3 region has 14 residues. In the original workflow: The assay estimated nucleated cells by amplifying reference gene primers. TCRdb keeps only in-frame clones here, not all; method: immunoSEQ multiplex PCR. The D gene and trimming were derived from the DNA, and the V and J assignments and clone size from that table. This table holds about 190,000 clones, around 85% found once. The TCR sequence derives from a woman between 45 and 60 years old with acute or convalescent COVID-19. The chain couples TRBV13 to TRBJ2-7, with a possible D match to TRBD1 (6 bases). The source material was peripheral blood. CDR3 protein: CASSIPGHSYEQYF. The CDR3 DNA follows: TGTGCCAGCAGCATTCCGGGACACTCCTACGAGCAGTACTTC.